This is a list of T cell receptor beta chains from one sample in a study of shared clonotypes between healthy human individuals. The repertoire was sequenced with immunoSEQ multiplex PCR; TCRdb's copy has only in-frame clones and lacks some. Among a few hundred thousand clones listed, nearly 97% were seen once. The sequencing sample was made of naive CD8+ T cells sorted from blood. These receptors were taken from a woman aged 30 to 39 in good health. Each CDR3 is given without its conserved first and last residue. Fields, in order: V gene, CDR3 protein.

V gene: TRBV5-1
CDR3 protein: ASSDLSTTYEQY

V gene: TRBV9
CDR3 protein: ASSDSYGYT

V gene: TRBV28
CDR3 protein: ASSVPLAERRGGRTDTQY

V gene: TRBV30
CDR3 protein: AWSGQTYEQY

V gene: TRBV27
CDR3 protein: ASSLFQARYNEQF

V gene: TRBV5-1
CDR3 protein: ARTVLDGYT

V gene: TRBV7-9
CDR3 protein: ASSLVAGVFNEQF

V gene: TRBV2
CDR3 protein: ASSETEETQY

V gene: TRBV27
CDR3 protein: ASARDSVEDEQF

V gene: TRBV13
CDR3 protein: ASSLLPDSSYEQY

V gene: TRBV10-2
CDR3 protein: ASSDQVPGTDTQY

V gene: TRBV11-3
CDR3 protein: ASSLNTGELF

V gene: TRBV5-8
CDR3 protein: ASSPEGGTGELF

V gene: TRBV2
CDR3 protein: ASSYGRGYEQY

V gene: TRBV5-6
CDR3 protein: ASSRLNTEAF

V gene: TRBV2
CDR3 protein: ASSEWGLENNEQF

V gene: TRBV2
CDR3 protein: ASIGSRAHEQY

V gene: TRBV21-1
CDR3 protein: ASIKERLAGGESTGELF

V gene: TRBV27
CDR3 protein: ASSYGTRGGIQY

V gene: TRBV11-2
CDR3 protein: ASSLNRDYGYT

V gene: TRBV4-1
CDR3 protein: ASSQVGANTGELF

V gene: TRBV2
CDR3 protein: ASSPELISTDTQY

V gene: TRBV27
CDR3 protein: ASSRGGGHTEAF

V gene: TRBV4-1
CDR3 protein: ASSQAVGYEQY

V gene: TRBV7-8
CDR3 protein: ASSLPTGTYNEQF

V gene: TRBV2
CDR3 protein: ASSDVGGAYEQY

V gene: TRBV27
CDR3 protein: ASSFGGADYGYT

V gene: TRBV6-5
CDR3 protein: ASSLIQGNTEAF

V gene: TRBV7-6
CDR3 protein: ASSEGWEGLDEQF

V gene: TRBV10-3
CDR3 protein: AISVGEYNEQF

V gene: TRBV21-1
CDR3 protein: ASSRYRVVTDTQY

V gene: TRBV6-5
CDR3 protein: ASTLGLGYGYT

V gene: TRBV27
CDR3 protein: ASSLYRNTEAF

V gene: TRBV27
CDR3 protein: ASSPPDRGYEQY

V gene: TRBV27
CDR3 protein: ASTNYPLQREDTDTQY

V gene: TRBV6-5
CDR3 protein: ASSYSGLAEQY

V gene: TRBV6-7
CDR3 protein: ASSPRSGNYNEQF

V gene: TRBV4-1
CDR3 protein: ASSQDRPNNEQF

V gene: TRBV27
CDR3 protein: ASTELFDSVKSDANVLT

V gene: TRBV19
CDR3 protein: ASSIWSGAKNIQY

V gene: TRBV11-2
CDR3 protein: ASSLGPLANDEQF

V gene: TRBV5-1
CDR3 protein: ASSLSQGNNEQF

V gene: TRBV4-1
CDR3 protein: ASSLSISGDYEQY

V gene: TRBV4-1
CDR3 protein: ASSQDGGLETQY

V gene: TRBV19
CDR3 protein: ASSSGANTEAF